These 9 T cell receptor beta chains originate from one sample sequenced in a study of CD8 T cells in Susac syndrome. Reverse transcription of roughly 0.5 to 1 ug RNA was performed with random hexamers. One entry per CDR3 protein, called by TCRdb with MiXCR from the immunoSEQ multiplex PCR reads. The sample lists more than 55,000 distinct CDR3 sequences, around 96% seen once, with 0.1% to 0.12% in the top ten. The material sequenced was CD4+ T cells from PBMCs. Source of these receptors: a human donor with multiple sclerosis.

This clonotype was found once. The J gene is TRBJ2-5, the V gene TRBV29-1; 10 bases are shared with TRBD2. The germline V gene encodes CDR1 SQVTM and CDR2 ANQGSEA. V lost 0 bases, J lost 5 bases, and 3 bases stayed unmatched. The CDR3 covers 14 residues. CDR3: CSVEEAGGRETQYF. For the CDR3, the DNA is TGCAGCGTTGAAGAAGCGGGGGGGCGCGAGACCCAGTACTTC. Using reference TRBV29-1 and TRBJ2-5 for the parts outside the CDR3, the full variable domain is SAVISQKPSRDICQRGTSLTIQCQVDSQVTMMFWYRQQPGQSLTLIATANQGSEATYESGFVIDKFPISRPNLTFSTLTVSNMSPEDSSIYLCSVEEAGGRETQYFGPGTRLLVL.

The CDR3 nucleotides read TGTGCCAGCAGCTTGCGTTCAGGGCCCTACGAGCAGTACTTC. Translated, it gives CASSLRSGPYEQYF. J is TRBJ2-7 and V is TRBV5-4, with D possibly matching TRBD1 (5 bases). V gave up 1 base and J gave up 2 bases, with 10 bases separating them. Per the germline V gene, CDR1 is SGHNT and CDR2 is YYREEE (reference sequence). This CDR3 has 14 residues. The full variable domain, in which reference TRBV5-4 and TRBJ2-7 provide the parts outside the CDR3, is ETGVTQSPTHLIKTRGQQVTLRCSSQSGHNTVSWYQQALGQGPQFIFQYYREEENGRGNFPPRFSGLQFPNYSSELNVNALELDDSALYLCASSLRSGPYEQYFGPGTRLTVT.

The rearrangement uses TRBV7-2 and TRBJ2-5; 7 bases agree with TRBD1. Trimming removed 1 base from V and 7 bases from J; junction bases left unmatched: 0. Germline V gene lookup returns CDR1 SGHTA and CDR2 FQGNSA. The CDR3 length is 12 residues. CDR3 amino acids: CASSLGQGTQYF. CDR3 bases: TGTGCCAGCAGCTTAGGACAGGGGACCCAGTACTTC.

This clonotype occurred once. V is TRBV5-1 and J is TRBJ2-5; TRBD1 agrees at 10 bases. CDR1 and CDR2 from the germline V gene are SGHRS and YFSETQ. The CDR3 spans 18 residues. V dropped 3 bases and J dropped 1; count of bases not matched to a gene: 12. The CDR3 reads CASSSGQGVGSVQETQYF. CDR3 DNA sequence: TGCGCCAGCAGCTCCGGACAGGGGGTCGGTTCAGTCCAAGAGACCCAGTACTTC.

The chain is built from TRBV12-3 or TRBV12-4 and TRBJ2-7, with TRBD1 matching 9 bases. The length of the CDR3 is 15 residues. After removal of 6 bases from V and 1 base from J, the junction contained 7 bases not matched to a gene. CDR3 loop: CASSLGGQGSYEQYF. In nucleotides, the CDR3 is TGTGCCAGCAGCCTTGGGGGACAGGGATCCTACGAGCAGTACTTC.

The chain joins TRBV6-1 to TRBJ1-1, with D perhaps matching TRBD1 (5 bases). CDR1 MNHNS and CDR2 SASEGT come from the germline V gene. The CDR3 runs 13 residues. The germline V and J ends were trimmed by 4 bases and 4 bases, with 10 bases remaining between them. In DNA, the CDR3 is TGTGCCAGCAGTGGGGGGATCGTCACTGAAGCTTTCTTT. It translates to CASSGGIVTEAFF.

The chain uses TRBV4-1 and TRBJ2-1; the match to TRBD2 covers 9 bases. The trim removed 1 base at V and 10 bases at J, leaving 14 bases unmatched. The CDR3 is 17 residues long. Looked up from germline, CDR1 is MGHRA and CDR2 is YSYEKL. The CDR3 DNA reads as TGCGCCAGCAGCCAAGGGGGCCTGCGGGGGGGCATCGGCGAGCAGTTCTTC. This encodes CASSQGGLRGGIGEQFF.

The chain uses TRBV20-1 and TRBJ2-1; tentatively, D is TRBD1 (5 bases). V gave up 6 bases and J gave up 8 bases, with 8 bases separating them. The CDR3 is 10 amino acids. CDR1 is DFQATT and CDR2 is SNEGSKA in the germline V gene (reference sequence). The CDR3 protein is CSAWTHEQFF. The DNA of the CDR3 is TGCAGTGCCTGGACACATGAGCAGTTCTTC.

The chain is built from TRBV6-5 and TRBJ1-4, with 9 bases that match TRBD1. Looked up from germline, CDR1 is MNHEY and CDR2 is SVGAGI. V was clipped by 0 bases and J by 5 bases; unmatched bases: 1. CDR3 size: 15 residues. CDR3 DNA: TGTGCCAGCAGTTACTCCGGGACAGGGAATGAAAAACTGTTTTTT. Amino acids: CASSYSGTGNEKLFF.